The entry below describes one TCR beta chain. The data were obtained in a study of technical replicates of blood from several donors. This table comes from immunoSEQ multiplex PCR, and its TCRdb copy is limited to in-frame clones, with some not included. The profile shows about 80,000 clones, roughly 85% of them singletons. CDR3 size: 14 residues. Germline CDR1 reads SGHTA; CDR2 reads FQGNSA. Trimming removed 5 bases at V and 8 bases at J, with 16 bases between. This TCR derives from a human donor in good health. Some clones in this sample may be carry-over from other donors' samples. The rearrangement joins TRBV7-2 to TRBJ2-1, with D perhaps matching TRBD2 (6 bases). Sequencing was performed on PBMCs. This chain's CDR3 is CASSNNLGGYEQFF. CDR3 DNA sequence: TGTGCCAGCAGCAACAATCTGGGAGGTTATGAGCAGTTCTTC. The variable domain in full, with the rest retrieved from reference TRBV7-2 and TRBJ2-1, is GAGVSQSPSNKVTEKGKDVELRCDPISGHTALYWYRQSLGQGLEFLIYFQGNSAPDKSGLPSDRFSAERTGGSVSTLTIQRTQQEDSAVYLCASSNNLGGYEQFFGPGTRLTVL.